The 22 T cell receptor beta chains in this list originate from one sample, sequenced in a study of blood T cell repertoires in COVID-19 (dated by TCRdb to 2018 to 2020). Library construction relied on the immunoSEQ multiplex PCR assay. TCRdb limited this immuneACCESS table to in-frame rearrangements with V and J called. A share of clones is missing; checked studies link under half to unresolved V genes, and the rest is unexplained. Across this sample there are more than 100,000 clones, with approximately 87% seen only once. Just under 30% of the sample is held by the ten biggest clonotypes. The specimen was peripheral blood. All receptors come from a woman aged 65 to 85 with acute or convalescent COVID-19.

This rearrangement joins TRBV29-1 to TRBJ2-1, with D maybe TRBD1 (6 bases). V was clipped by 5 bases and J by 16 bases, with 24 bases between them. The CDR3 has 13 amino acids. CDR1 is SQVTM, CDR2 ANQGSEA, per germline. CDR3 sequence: CSVQPSGTKYKFF. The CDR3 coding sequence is TGCAGCGTTCAGCCATCCGGGACAAAATATAAATTCTTC.

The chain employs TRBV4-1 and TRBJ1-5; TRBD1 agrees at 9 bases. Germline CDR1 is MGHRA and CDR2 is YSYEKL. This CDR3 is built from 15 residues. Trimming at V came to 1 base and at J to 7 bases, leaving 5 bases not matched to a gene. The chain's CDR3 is CASSQGTQGAQPQHF. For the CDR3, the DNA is TGCGCCAGCAGCCAAGGGACACAGGGGGCGCAGCCCCAGCATTTT.

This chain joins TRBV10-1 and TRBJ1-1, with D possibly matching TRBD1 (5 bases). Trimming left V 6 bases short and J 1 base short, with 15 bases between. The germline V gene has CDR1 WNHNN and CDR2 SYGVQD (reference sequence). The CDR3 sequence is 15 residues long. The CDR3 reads CASSRGGNTNTEAFF. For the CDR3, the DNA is TGCGCCAGCAGCCGCGGGGGGAACACGAACACTGAAGCTTTCTTT.

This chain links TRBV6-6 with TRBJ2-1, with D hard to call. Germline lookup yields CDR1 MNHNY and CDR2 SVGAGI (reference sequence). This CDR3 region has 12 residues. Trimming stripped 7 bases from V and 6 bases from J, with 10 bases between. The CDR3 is CASTKSGNEQFF. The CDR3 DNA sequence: TGTGCCAGCACCAAGTCGGGCAATGAGCAGTTCTTC.

The CDR3 DNA reads TGTGCCAGCAGCTGGGGTGAGTGGGGAGGAGAGACCCAGTACTTC. This codes for CASSWGEWGGETQYF. The rearrangement links TRBV5-6 to TRBJ2-5; TRBD2 might be the D (6 bases). CDR3 length: 15 residues. V lost 3 bases to trimming and J lost 4 bases, with 16 bases between them. CDR1 is SGHDT and CDR2 is YYEEEE in the germline V gene.

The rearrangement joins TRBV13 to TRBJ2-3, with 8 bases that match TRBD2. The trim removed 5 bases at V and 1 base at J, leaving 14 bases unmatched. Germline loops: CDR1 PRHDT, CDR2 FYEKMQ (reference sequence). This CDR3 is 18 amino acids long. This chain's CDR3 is CASSTGWRGEAGTDTQYF. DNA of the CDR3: TGTGCCAGCAGCACGGGGTGGCGGGGGGAGGCCGGCACAGATACGCAGTATTTT.

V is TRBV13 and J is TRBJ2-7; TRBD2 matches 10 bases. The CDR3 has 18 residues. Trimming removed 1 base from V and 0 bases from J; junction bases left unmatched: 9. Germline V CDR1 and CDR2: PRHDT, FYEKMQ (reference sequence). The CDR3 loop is CASSLAKLSGGVSYEQYF. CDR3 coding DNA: TGTGCCAGCAGCTTAGCAAAATTAAGCGGGGGGGTCTCCTACGAGCAGTACTTC.

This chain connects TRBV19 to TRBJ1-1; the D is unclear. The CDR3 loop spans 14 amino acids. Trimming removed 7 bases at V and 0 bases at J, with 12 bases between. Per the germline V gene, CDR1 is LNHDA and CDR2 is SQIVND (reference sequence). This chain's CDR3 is CASNGRRLNTEAFF. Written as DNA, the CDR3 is TGTGCCAGTAATGGGAGGAGGTTGAACACTGAAGCTTTCTTT.

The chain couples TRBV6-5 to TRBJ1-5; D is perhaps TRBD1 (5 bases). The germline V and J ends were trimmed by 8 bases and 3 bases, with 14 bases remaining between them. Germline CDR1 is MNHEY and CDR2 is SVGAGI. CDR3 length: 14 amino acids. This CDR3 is CASLQVPSNQPQHF. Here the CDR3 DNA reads TGTGCCAGCCTACAGGTTCCCTCCAATCAGCCCCAGCATTTT.

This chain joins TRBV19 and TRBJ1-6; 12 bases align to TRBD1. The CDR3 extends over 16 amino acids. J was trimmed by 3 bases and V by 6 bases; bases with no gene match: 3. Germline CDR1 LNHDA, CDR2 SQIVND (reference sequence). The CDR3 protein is CASRGQGADYNSPLHF. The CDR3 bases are TGTGCCAGTAGGGGACAGGGGGCAGACTATAATTCACCCCTCCACTTT.

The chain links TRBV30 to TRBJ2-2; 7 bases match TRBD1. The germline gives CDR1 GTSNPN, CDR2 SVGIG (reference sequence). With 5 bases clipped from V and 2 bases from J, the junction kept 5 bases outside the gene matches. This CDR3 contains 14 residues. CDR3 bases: TGTGCCTGGGAGGGACAGATTAACACCGGGGAGCTGTTTTTT. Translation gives CAWEGQINTGELFF.

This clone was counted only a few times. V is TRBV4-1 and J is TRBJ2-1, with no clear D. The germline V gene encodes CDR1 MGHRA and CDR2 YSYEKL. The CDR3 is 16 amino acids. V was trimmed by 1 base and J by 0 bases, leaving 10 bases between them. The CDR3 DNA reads TGCGCCAGCAGCCAAGCAGGATTGAGCTCCTACAATGAGCAGTTCTTC. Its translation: CASSQAGLSSYNEQFF.

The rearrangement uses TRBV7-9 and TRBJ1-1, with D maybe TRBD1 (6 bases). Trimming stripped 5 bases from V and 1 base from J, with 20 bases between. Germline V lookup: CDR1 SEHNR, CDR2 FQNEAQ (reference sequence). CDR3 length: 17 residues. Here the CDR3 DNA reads TGTGCCAGCAGCCCAGGAATACAGGGTAGGTGGAACACTGAAGCTTTCTTT. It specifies CASSPGIQGRWNTEAFF. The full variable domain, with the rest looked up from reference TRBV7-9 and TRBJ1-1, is DTGVSQNPRHKITKRGQNVTFRCDPISEHNRLYWYRQTLGQGPEFLTYFQNEAQLEKSRLLSDRFSAERPKGSFSTLEIQRTEQGDSAMYLCASSPGIQGRWNTEAFFGQGTRLTVV.

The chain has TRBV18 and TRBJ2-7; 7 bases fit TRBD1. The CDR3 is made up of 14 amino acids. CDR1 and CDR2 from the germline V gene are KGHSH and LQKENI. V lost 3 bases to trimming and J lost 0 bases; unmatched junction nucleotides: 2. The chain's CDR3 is CASSPGQNSYEQYF. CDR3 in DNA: TGTGCCAGCTCACCGGGACAGAACTCCTACGAGCAGTACTTC.

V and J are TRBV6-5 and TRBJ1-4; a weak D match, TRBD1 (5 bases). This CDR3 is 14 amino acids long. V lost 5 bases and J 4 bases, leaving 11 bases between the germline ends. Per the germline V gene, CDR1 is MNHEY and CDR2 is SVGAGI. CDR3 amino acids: CASSRDYSNEKLFF. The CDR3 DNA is TGTGCCAGCAGTCGGGACTACAGTAATGAAAAACTGTTTTTT.

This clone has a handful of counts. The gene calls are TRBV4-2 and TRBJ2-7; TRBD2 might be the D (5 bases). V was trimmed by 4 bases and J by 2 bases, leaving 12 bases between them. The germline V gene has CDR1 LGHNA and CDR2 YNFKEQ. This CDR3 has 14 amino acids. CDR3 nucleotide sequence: TGTGCCAGCAGCCTACTAAGCGGCACCTACGAGCAGTACTTC. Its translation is CASSLLSGTYEQYF.

The CDR3 is CASSINPGDQETQYF. CDR3 DNA: TGTGCCAGTAGTATAAACCCAGGGGACCAAGAGACCCAGTACTTC. The chain links TRBV19 to TRBJ2-5; tentatively, D is TRBD1 (6 bases). V was clipped by 2 bases and J by 0 bases, with 10 bases between them. CDR3 length: 15 residues. CDR1 is LNHDA, CDR2 SQIVND, per germline (reference sequence).

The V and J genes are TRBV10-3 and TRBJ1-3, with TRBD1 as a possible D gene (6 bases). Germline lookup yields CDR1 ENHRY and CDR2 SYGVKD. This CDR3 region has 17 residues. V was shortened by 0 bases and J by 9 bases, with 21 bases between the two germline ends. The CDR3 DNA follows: TGTGCCATCAGTGAGTCGGCGGCAGGGGTTCCGAGTGGCACCATATATTTT. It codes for CAISESAAGVPSGTIYF.

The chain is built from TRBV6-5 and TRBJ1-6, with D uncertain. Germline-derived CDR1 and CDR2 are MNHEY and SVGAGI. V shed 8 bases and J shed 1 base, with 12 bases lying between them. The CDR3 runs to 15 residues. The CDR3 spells CASRPQVSYNSPLHF. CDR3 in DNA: TGTGCCAGCCGACCCCAGGTATCCTATAATTCACCCCTCCACTTT.

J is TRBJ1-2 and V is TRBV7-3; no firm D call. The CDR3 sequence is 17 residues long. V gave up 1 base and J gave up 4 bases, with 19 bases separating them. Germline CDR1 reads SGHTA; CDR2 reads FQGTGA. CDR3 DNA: TGTGCCAGCAGCTTAAAATCCACCCCAGATGGTCGCTATGGCTACACCTTC. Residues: CASSLKSTPDGRYGYTF.

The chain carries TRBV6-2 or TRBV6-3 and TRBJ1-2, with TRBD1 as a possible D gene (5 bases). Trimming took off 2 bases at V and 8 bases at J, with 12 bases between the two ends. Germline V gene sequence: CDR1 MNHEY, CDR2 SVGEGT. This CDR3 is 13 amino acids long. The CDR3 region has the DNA TGTGCCAGCAGTTACGGGACTCCGGGCGGCTACACCTTC. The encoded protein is CASSYGTPGGYTF.

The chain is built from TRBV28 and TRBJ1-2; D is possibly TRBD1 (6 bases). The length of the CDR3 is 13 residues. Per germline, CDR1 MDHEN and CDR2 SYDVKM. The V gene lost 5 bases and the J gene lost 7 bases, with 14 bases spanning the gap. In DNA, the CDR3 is TGTGCCAGCAGTATTACAGGGTCGGCTGGCTACACCTTC. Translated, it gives CASSITGSAGYTF.